Listed below are T cell receptor beta chains from one sample, sequenced in a study of cytomegalovirus exposure and HLA in healthy donors. Some clones are missing from TCRdb's copy, which holds only in-frame ones; the method was immunoSEQ multiplex PCR. The sample yields about 210,000 clones, about four fifths seen once. The sample comprised PBMCs. The receptors were gathered from a woman aged 25 to 39 in good health and CMV-seropositive. CDR3s include the opening cysteine and the closing phenylalanine or tryptophan. The D gene is left open where the match is weak. Size is stated for part of the rows, as once, few or many counts, or as a class when the clone is expanded.

size	V	D	J	CDR3	DNA
once	TRBV5-1	TRBD1	TRBJ2-2	CASSYGTGANTGELFF	TGCGCCAGCAGCTATGGGACAGGGGCGAACACCGGGGAGCTGTTTTTT
once	TRBV30	NA	TRBJ2-4	CAWSPGNIQYF	TGTGCCTGGAGTCCCGGGAACATTCAGTACTTC
NA	TRBV9	NA	TRBJ1-2	CASSGYQLGGYGYTF	TGTGCCAGCAGCGGATACCAGTTAGGAGGCTATGGCTACACCTTC
NA	TRBV15	NA	TRBJ2-7	CATSRTPNYEQYF	TGTGCCACCAGCAGGACACCAAACTACGAGCAGTACTTC
NA	TRBV4-3	NA	TRBJ2-2	CASSQDVNTGELFF	TGCGCCAGCAGCCAAGACGTGAACACCGGGGAGCTGTTTTTT
NA	TRBV25-1	NA	TRBJ2-1	CASSPGQTYNEQFF	TGTGCCAGCAGTCCCGGACAGACCTACAATGAGCAGTTCTTC
once	TRBV6-6	TRBD1	TRBJ2-7	CASSSTGEGGEQYF	TGTGCCAGCAGTTCCACAGGGGAAGGGGGCGAGCAGTACTTC
NA	TRBV6-5	NA	TRBJ2-7	CASSYVGGSYEQYF	TGTGCCAGCAGTTACGTAGGGGGCTCCTACGAGCAGTACTTC
NA	TRBV5-6	NA	TRBJ1-6	CASSSRGSSYNSPLHF	TGTGCCAGCAGCTCGAGGGGGAGCTCCTATAATTCACCCCTCCACTTT
NA	TRBV6-5	NA	TRBJ2-7	CASTYGGHSYEQYF	TGTGCCAGCACCTATGGAGGGCACTCCTACGAGCAGTACTTC
NA	TRBV6-5	NA	TRBJ2-5	CASSYSRYQETQYF	TGTGCCAGCAGTTACTCCCGGTACCAAGAGACCCAGTACTTC
NA	TRBV30	NA	TRBJ1-2	CAWSSVNYGYTF	TGTGCCTGGAGTTCGGTTAACTATGGCTACACCTTC
NA	TRBV5-1	TRBD1	TRBJ1-1	CASSLLPGGTYSEAFF	TGCGCCAGCAGCTTGTTGCCAGGGGGAACCTACTCTGAAGCTTTCTTT
NA	TRBV14	NA	TRBJ2-5	CASSLGANQETQYF	TGTGCCAGCTCCCTGGGGGCCAATCAAGAGACCCAGTACTTC
NA	TRBV2	TRBD1	TRBJ1-5	CASSEAPQGAQPQHF	TGTGCCAGCAGTGAAGCGCCCCAGGGGGCTCAGCCCCAGCATTTT
NA	TRBV7-9	TRBD2	TRBJ2-5	CASTGVSGQETQYF	TGTGCCAGCACCGGGGTTAGCGGGCAAGAGACCCAGTACTTC
once	TRBV19	TRBD2	TRBJ2-7	CASSIGLADPYEQYF	TGTGCCAGTAGTATTGGACTAGCGGACCCCTACGAGCAGTACTTC
NA	TRBV6-1	TRBD1	TRBJ1-2	CASSDGTAEWGGYGYTF	TGTGCCAGCAGTGACGGGACAGCCGAGTGGGGTGGCTATGGCTACACCTTC
NA	TRBV2	NA	TRBJ2-7	CASSEGQAYGQYF	TGTGCCAGCAGTGAAGGGCAGGCTTACGGGCAGTACTTC
few	TRBV5-6	TRBD1	TRBJ2-7	CATLKQGTYEQYF	TGTGCCACCCTAAAACAGGGGACCTACGAGCAGTACTTC
NA	TRBV11-3	TRBD1	TRBJ1-2	CASRDRIYGYTF	TGTGCCAGCAGGGACAGGATCTATGGCTACACCTTC
NA	TRBV6-5	NA	TRBJ2-7	CASSPKEGYEQYF	TGTGCCAGCAGTCCTAAAGAGGGATACGAGCAGTACTTC
NA	TRBV6-1	NA	TRBJ1-5	CASSRGSNQPQHF	TGTGCCAGCAGCAGGGGTAGCAATCAGCCCCAGCATTTT
NA	TRBV28	TRBD1	TRBJ1-4	CASARGEKLFF	TGTGCCAGCGCCAGGGGGGAAAAACTGTTTTTT
NA	TRBV2	NA	TRBJ2-3	CASSPPDTDTQYF	TGTGCCAGCAGTCCTCCAGACACAGATACGCAGTATTTT
NA	TRBV6-4	TRBD2	TRBJ2-3	CASSVSSGRPTDTQYF	TGTGCCAGCAGCGTCTCTAGCGGGAGGCCCACAGATACGCAGTATTTT
once	TRBV7-3	TRBD1	TRBJ1-1	CASSLDRGGTEAFF	TGTGCCAGCAGCTTAGACAGGGGAGGCACTGAAGCTTTCTTT
NA	TRBV5-1	TRBD1	TRBJ2-4	CASSLGGGEDIQYF	TGCGCCAGCAGCTTGGGAGGGGGCGAGGACATTCAGTACTTC